One and the same sample provided the 7 T cell receptor beta chains below, sequenced in a study of OX40 agonist ivuxolimab in advanced cancers. Libraries were constructed by the immunoSEQ multiplex PCR assay. The clones in this table, taken by TCRdb from immuneACCESS, are in-frame only. Not every clone is retained; where verified, under half of the shortfall comes from an unresolved V gene, and the cause of the rest is unknown. The sample has 65,000 to 75,000 clones on record, roughly four fifths of them singletons. Roughly 0.4% of the sample is taken by the ten largest. Here the sequenced sample was CD4+ or CD8+ T cells sorted from blood, taken in a trial of the OX40 agonist ivuxolimab. The receptors here all came from an adult with an advanced solid tumor such as melanoma, head and neck, liver or kidney cancer.

The chain links TRBV7-2 to TRBJ1-5, with 7 bases fitting TRBD1. J gave up 2 bases and V 5 bases, and 9 bases lay outside the gene matches. The CDR3 runs to 16 residues. Germline lookup yields CDR1 SGHTA and CDR2 FQGNSA. DNA for the CDR3: TGTGCCAGCAGCACACACGGGACAGTGGGCAATCAGCCCCAGCATTTT. It yields the protein CASSTHGTVGNQPQHF.

This clone was found a few times. The V call is TRBV2, the J call TRBJ2-7; no clear D. V lost 5 bases and J lost 0, with 2 bases in between. There are 11 residues in the CDR3. The germline CDR1 and CDR2 sequences are SNHLY and FYNNEI. The CDR3: CASSPSYEQYV. The CDR3 coding sequence is TGTGCCAGCAGTCCCTCCTACGAGCAGTACGTC.

The chain is built from TRBV19 and TRBJ2-2; no clear D. Germline V lookup: CDR1 LNHDA, CDR2 SQIVND (reference sequence). The CDR3 is 13 amino acids. V was cut by 0 bases and J by 8 bases, with 7 bases left in between. The CDR3 spells CASSIDSWGELFF. CDR3 coding DNA: TGTGCCAGTAGTATAGATTCTTGGGGGGAGCTGTTTTTT.

The chain links TRBV28 to TRBJ1-6; D ambiguous. The germline V gene has CDR1 MDHEN and CDR2 SYDVKM. CDR3 length: 13 residues. Trimming left V 4 bases short and J 2 bases short, with 3 bases between. The CDR3 sequence: CASSSPYNSPLHF. DNA for the CDR3: TGTGCCAGCAGTTCCCCCTATAATTCACCCCTCCACTTT.

The rearrangement links TRBV19 to TRBJ1-4; weak D call: TRBD1 (6 bases). The CDR3 consists of 14 residues. From germline, CDR1 is LNHDA and CDR2 SQIVND (reference sequence). Trimming took off 7 bases at V and 8 bases at J, with 17 bases between the two ends. CDR3 loop: CASTSDRRGEKLFF. CDR3 DNA: TGTGCCAGTACAAGCGACAGGCGGGGGGAAAAACTGTTTTTT.

The CDR3 DNA sequence: TGCAGCGTTGACAGCGGACTGAACACTGAAGCTTTCTTT. Translated: CSVDSGLNTEAFF. This chain joins TRBV29-1 and TRBJ1-1, with unresolved D. The CDR3 is 13 amino acids. Deletions cut 3 bases from V and 0 bases from J, with 8 bases between. The germline V gene encodes CDR1 SQVTM and CDR2 ANQGSEA.

The V call is TRBV7-6, the J call TRBJ2-3; D is unresolved. The germline V gene has CDR1 SGHVS and CDR2 FNYEAQ. V was trimmed by 2 bases and J by 5 bases, leaving 8 bases between them. The CDR3 consists of 13 residues. The CDR3 loop reads CASSLIREDTQYF. DNA for the CDR3: TGTGCCAGCAGCTTAATTAGGGAAGATACGCAGTATTTT.